This TCR beta chain was sequenced during a study of blood T cell repertoires in COVID-19 (TCRdb year 2020). As for the study more broadly: Samples covering the acute and convalescent phases of COVID-19 were provided by collaborators in the United States, Italy and Spain. The material from the prospective study consisted of cDNA or gDNA derived from T cells, B-cell-depleted T cells, or PBMCs. Subjects who had been exposed to COVID-19, were actively infected with it, or had recovered from it provided the deeply sampled blood TCRbeta repertoires that made up the dataset. The repertoires were released in a freely available public database meant as a resource for research on the immune response to SARS-CoV-2. Samples came from the ongoing ImmuneRACE study (first 160 participants) plus 1,254 subjects from 6 global collaborators. Nearly every sample came with metadata listing a de-identified subject ID, COVID-19 status, age in years and sex. Where HLA class I and class II types were available, the types were taken from metadata supplied by the sample provider, not from assay-based typing. Overall results and qualifications from the work: The quantity of clinical and demographic metadata differed by source and by participant and was supplied without curation.

Ends trimmed: V by 6 bases, J by 0 bases; bases unmatched to a gene: 7. Its CDR3 holds 15 amino acids, cysteine through phenylalanine. Of all the DNA, just the CDR3 is kept, 45 bases in frame from base 1. Based on the germline V gene, the CDR1 and CDR2 sequences are SGHNT and YENEEA. TCRbeta CDR3 regions were amplified from genomic DNA by means of the immunoSEQ Assay, a bias-controlled multiplex PCR. As for how the authors treated the data: Within the assay, amplification of reference gene primers was used to estimate how many nucleated cells each sample contained. Sequence reads were collapsed and filtered to measure the absolute abundance of every unique TCRbeta CDR3 rearrangement. For each sample, productive Simpson clonality was calculated as the square root of Simpson's diversity index over productive rearrangements. Not all clones reach the TCRdb copy of this immuneACCESS table, which keeps in-frame sequences only. Checked studies attribute under half of the gap to unresolved V genes and leave the rest unexplained. V, J and clone size reflect that table, while D and trimming were determined from the DNA. Within this sample are about 100,000 clones, with around four fifths of them counted one time only. Of the sample, roughly 12% falls within the top ten clones.

Points on this clone: Its specific antigen is unknown. The record has no base qualities; no much larger clone is one base away.

Each collaborating institution followed its own protocols to collect whole blood in K2EDTA tubes. For TCRbeta analysis, collaborators shipped samples as frozen whole blood, isolated PBMCs, or DNA extracted from either of those sample types. The sequenced sample consisted of peripheral blood. This receptor was identified in a man aged 45-65 years with active or convalescent COVID-19. The chain couples TRBV11-3 to TRBJ1-1; 7 junctional bases match TRBD1. The DNA reads TGTGCCAGCAGAAAAAAGACAGGGCTGAACACTGAAGCTTTCTTT. Its protein is CASRKKTGLNTEAFF.